This entry is about one T cell receptor beta chain. These data belong to a study of blood T cell repertoires in COVID-19. On the study more broadly: Collection of acute and convalescent COVID-19 samples took place in the United States, Italy and Spain. T cells, B-cell-depleted T cells, or PBMCs supplied cDNA or gDNA.

V was cut by 3 bases and J by 1 base, with 6 bases left in between. This CDR3 has 13 residues. Germline V gives CDR1 MNHEY, CDR2 SMNVEV (reference sequence). In the original workflow: Estimation of nucleated cell counts relied on the amplification of reference gene primers. Sequenced by immunoSEQ multiplex PCR; TCRdb stores in-frame clones only, minus some. The DNA gave D and trimming, while V, J and clone size come from that table. This table holds tens of thousands of clones, over 75% found once. The clonotype originates from a woman aged 60-75 years with active COVID-19. Source material: peripheral blood. The chain couples TRBV27 to TRBJ1-1, with D uncertain. Here the CDR3 DNA reads TGTGCCAGCAGTTTCGGGGAGAACACTGAAGCTTTCTTT. Its translation: CASSFGENTEAFF.